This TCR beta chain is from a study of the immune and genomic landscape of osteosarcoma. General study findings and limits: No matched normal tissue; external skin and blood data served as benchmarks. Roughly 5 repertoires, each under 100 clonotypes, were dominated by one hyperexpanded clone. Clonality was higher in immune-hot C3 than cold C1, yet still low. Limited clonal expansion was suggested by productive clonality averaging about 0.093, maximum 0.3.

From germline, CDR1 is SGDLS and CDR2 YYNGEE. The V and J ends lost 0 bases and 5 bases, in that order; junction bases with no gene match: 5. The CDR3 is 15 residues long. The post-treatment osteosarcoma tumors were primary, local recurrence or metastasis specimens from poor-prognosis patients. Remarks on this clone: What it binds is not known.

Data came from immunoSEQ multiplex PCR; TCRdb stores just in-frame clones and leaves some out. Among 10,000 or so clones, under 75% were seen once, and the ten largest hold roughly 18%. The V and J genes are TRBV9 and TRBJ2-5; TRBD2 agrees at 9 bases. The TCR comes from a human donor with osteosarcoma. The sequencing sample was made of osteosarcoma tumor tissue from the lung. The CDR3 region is CASSVDGLARETQYF. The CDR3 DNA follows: TGTGCCAGCAGCGTAGACGGACTAGCGAGGGAGACCCAGTACTTC.